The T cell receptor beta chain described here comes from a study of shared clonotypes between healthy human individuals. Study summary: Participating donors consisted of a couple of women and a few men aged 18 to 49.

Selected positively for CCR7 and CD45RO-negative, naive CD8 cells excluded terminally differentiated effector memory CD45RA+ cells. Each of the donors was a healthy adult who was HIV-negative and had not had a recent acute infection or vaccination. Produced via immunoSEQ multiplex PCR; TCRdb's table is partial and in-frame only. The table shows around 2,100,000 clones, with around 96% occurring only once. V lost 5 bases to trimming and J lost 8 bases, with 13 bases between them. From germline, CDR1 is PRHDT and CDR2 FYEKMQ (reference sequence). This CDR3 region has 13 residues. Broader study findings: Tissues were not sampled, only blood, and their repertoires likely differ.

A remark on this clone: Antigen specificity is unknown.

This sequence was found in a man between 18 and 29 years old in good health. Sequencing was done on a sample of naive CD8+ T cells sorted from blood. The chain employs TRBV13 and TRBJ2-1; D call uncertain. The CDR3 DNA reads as TGTGCCAGCAGCGAAGGCGACCGAGATGAGCAGTTCTTC. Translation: CASSEGDRDEQFF.